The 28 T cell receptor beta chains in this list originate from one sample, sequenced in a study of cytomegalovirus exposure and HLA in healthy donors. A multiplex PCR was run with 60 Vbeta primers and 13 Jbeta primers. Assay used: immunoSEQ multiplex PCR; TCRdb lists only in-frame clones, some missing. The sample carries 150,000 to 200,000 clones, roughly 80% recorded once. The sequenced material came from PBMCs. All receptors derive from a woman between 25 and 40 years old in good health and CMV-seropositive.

This CDR3 is CASSHRTNYGYTF. CDR3 in DNA: TGTGCCAGCAGCCACAGGACTAACTATGGCTACACCTTC. The chain couples TRBV7-2 to TRBJ1-2, with a possible D match to TRBD1 (5 bases). Germline V lookup: CDR1 SGHTA, CDR2 FQGNSA. The length of the CDR3 is 13 residues. Trimming took off 5 bases at V and 0 bases at J, with 7 bases between the two ends.

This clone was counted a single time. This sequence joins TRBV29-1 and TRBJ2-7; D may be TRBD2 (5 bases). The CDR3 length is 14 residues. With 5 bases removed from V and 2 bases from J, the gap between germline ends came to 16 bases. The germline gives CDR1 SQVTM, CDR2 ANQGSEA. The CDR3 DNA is TGCAGCGTTCGGGGAAAAATGGATACCTACGAGCAGTACTTC. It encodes CSVRGKMDTYEQYF.

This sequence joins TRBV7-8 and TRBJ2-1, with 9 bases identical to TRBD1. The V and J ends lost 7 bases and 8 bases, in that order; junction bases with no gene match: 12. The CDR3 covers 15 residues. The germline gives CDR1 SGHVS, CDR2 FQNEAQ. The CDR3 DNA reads TGTGCCAGCAACCTGGAGGACAGGGGTAGACATGAGCAGTTCTTC. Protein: CASNLEDRGRHEQFF.

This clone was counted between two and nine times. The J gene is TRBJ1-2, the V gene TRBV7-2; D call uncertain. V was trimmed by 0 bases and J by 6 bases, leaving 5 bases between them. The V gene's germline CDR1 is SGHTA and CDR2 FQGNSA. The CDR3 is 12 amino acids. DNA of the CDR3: TGTGCCAGCAGCTTAGCACAGAATGGCTACACCTTC. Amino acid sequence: CASSLAQNGYTF.

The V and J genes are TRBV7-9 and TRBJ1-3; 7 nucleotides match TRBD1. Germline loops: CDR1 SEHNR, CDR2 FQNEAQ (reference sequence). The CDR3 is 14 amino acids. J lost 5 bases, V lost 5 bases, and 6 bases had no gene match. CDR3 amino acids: CASSHGTDRNTIYF. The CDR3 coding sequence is TGTGCCAGCAGCCATGGGACAGACCGAAACACCATATATTTT.

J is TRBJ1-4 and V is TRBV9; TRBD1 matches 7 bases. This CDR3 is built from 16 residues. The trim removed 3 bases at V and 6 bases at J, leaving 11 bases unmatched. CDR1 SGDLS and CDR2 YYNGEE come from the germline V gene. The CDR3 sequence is CASSEGQNKGYEKLFF. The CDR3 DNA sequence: TGTGCCAGCAGCGAGGGACAGAATAAGGGGTATGAAAAACTGTTTTTT.

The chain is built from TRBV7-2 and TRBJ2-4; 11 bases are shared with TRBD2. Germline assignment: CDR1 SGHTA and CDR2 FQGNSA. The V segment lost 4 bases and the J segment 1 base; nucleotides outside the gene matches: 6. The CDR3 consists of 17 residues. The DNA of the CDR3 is TGTGCCAGCAGCTCCCTAGCGGGGGGCCGCGCCAAAAACATTCAGTACTTC. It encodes CASSSLAGGRAKNIQYF.

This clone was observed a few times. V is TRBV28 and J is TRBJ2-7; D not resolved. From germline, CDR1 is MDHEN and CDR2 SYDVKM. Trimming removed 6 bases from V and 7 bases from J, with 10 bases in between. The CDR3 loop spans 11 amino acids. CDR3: CASSTVREQYF. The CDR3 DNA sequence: TGTGCCAGCAGCACGGTGAGGGAGCAGTACTTC.

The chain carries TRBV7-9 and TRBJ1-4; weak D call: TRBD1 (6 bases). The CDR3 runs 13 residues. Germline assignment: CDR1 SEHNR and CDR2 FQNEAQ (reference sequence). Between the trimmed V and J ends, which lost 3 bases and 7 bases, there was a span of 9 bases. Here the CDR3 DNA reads TGTGCCAGCAGCTTCTCAGGGGTTGAAAAACTGTTTTTT. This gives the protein CASSFSGVEKLFF.

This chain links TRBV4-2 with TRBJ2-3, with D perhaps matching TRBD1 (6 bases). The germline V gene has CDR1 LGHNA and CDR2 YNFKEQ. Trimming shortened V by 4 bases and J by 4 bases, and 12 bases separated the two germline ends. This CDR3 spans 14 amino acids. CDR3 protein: CASSPEGTPDTQYF. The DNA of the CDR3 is TGTGCCAGCAGCCCGGAAGGGACACCAGATACGCAGTATTTT.

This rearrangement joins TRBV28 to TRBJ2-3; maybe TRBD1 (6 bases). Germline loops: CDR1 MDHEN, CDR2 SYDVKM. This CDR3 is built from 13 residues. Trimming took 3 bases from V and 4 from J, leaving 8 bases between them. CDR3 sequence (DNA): TGTGCCAGCAGTTTCCAGGGGTCAGATACGCAGTATTTT. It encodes CASSFQGSDTQYF.

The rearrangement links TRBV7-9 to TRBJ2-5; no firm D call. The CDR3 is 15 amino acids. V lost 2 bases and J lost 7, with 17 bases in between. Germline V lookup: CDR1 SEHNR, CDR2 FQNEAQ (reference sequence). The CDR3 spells CASSLRTLRYGTQYF. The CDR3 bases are TGTGCCAGCAGCTTACGAACCCTACGTTACGGGACCCAGTACTTC.

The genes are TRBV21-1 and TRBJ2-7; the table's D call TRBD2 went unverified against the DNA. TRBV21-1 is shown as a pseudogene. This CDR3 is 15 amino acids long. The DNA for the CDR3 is TGTGCCAGCAGCAAAGGGCGTCGGGGAGCATACGAGCAGTACTTC. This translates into CASSKGRRGAYEQYF.

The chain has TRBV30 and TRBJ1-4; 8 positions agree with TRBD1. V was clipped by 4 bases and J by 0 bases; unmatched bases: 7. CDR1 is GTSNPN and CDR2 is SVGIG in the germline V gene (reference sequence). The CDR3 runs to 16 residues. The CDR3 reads CAWTPDRVATNEKLFF. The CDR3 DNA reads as TGTGCCTGGACACCGGACAGGGTAGCAACTAATGAAAAACTGTTTTTT.

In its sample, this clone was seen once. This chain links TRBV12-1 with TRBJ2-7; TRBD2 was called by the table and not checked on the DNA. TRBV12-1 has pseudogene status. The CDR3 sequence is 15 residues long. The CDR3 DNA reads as TGTGCCATGTCCTTTTCCGCGACTAGCGTCCACGAGCAGTACTTC. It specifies CAMSFSATSVHEQYF.

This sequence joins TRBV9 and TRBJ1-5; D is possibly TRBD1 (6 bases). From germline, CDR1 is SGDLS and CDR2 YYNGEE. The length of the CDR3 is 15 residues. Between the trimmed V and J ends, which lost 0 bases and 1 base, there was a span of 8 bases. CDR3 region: CASSVEQGSNQPQHF. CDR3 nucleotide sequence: TGTGCCAGCAGCGTAGAGCAGGGGAGCAATCAGCCCCAGCATTTT.

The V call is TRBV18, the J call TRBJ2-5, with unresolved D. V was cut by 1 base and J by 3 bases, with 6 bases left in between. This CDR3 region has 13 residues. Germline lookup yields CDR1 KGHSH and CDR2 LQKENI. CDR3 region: CASSPRPKETQYF. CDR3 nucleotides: TGTGCCAGCTCACCACGTCCTAAAGAGACCCAGTACTTC.

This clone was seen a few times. CDR3 DNA sequence: TGTGCCAGCAGCTTAGAGGAGGATTCACCCCTCCACTTT. Its translation is CASSLEEDSPLHF. The chain combines TRBV7-2 with TRBJ1-6; D remains unclear. Germline CDR1 SGHTA, CDR2 FQGNSA. The CDR3 spans 13 residues. V lost 1 base, J lost 8 bases, and 6 bases lay in between.

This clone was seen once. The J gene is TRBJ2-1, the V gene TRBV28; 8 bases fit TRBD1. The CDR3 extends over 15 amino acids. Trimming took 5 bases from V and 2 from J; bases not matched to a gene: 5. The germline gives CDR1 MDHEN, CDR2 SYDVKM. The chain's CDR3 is CASSPLTGAYNEQFF. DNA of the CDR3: TGTGCCAGCAGTCCCCTGACAGGGGCCTACAATGAGCAGTTCTTC.

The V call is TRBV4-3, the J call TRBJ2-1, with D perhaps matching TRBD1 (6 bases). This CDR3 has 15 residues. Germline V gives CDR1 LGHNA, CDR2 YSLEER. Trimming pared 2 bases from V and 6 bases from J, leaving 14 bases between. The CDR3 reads CASSQPRTGTNEQFF. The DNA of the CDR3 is TGCGCCAGCAGCCAACCGCGAACAGGGACCAATGAGCAGTTCTTC.

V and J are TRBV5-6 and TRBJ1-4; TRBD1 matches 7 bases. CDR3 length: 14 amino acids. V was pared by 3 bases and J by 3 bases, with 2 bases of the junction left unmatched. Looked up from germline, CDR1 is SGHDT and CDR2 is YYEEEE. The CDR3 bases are TGTGCCAGCAGCTCGGGACAGCCTAATGAAAAACTGTTTTTT. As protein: CASSSGQPNEKLFF.

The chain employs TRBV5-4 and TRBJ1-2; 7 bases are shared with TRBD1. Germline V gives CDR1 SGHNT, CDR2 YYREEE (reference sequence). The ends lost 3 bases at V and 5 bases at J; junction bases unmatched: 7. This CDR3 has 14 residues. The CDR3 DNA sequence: TGTGCCAGCAGCTGGCGGGACAGAAGATATGGCTACACCTTC. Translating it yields CASSWRDRRYGYTF. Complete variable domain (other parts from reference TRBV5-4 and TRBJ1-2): ETGVTQSPTHLIKTRGQQVTLRCSSQSGHNTVSWYQQALGQGPQFIFQYYREEENGRGNFPPRFSGLQFPNYSSELNVNALELDDSALYLCASSWRDRRYGYTFGSGTRLTVV.

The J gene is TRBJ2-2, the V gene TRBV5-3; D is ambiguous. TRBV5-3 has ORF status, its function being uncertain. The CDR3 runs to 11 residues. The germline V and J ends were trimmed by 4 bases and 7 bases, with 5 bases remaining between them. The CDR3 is CARSRYGELFF. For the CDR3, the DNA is TGTGCCAGAAGCCGTTACGGGGAGCTGTTTTTT.

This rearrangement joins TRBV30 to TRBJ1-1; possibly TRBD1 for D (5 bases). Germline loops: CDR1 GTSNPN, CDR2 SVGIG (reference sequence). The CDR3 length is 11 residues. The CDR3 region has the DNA TGTGGTGGCAGGGAAAACACTGAAGCTTTCTTT. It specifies CGGRENTEAFF.

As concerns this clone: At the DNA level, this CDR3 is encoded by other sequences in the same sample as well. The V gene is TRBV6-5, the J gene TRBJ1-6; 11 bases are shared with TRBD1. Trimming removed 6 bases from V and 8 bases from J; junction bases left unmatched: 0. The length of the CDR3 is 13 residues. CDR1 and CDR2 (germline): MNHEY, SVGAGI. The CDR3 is CASRGQGDSPLHF. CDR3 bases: TGTGCCAGCAGGGGACAGGGGGATTCACCCCTCCACTTT.

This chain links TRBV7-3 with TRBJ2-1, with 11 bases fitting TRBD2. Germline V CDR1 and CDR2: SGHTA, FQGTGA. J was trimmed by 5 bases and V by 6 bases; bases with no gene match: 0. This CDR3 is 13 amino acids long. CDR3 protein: CASSSGGDNEQFF. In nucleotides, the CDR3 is TGTGCCAGCAGTAGCGGGGGGGACAATGAGCAGTTCTTC.

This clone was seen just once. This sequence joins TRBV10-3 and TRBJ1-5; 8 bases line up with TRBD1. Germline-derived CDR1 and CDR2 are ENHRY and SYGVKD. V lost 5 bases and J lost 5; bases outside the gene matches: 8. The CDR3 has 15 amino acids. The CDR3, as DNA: TGTGCCATCAGTCCTCACGGGACAGGATATCAGCCCCAGCATTTT. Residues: CAISPHGTGYQPQHF.

As DNA, the CDR3 is TGTGCCAGCAGCGAGGGACAGTTTGGCTACACCTTC. Protein sequence: CASSEGQFGYTF. This chain connects TRBV5-6 to TRBJ1-2; TRBD1 aligns across 7 bases. Unmatched junction bases numbered 4, after V lost 4 bases and J lost 7 bases. Per germline, CDR1 SGHDT and CDR2 YYEEEE. This CDR3 is 12 amino acids long.